This TCR beta chain was recovered during a study of CD8+CD57+ T cells in acquired aplastic anemia. Findings and limits, study-wide: Comparison of patients with controls identified nearly 30 shared CD8+ CDR3 sequences. Simpson's diversity of CD8+ cells was not significantly different in patients compared with controls.

According to the study, genomic DNA was the template for TCR beta VDJ and CDR3 profiling. TCRdb used MiXCR to reprocess the reads, holding one entry per CDR3 protein. This table has 200,000 or so distinct CDR3 sequences, 60% to 80% appearing once. Individuals selected for sequencing had exhibited CD8+CD57+ cell expansion on flow cytometry. Every patient had severe acquired aplastic anemia. At blood sampling, none of the patients had yet received therapy. Notes on this clonotype: Its specificity is unknown.

The length of the CDR3 is 13 residues. Deletions cut 3 bases from V and 3 bases from J, with 5 bases between. Material for sequencing was sorted CD4+, CD8+, or CD8+CD57+ T cells (not recorded which) from PBMCs. This TCR was sampled from a human donor with aplastic anemia. This sequence joins TRBV12-3 or TRBV12-4 and TRBJ2-2; D not certain. This CDR3 is CASSFGHTGELFF. CDR3 DNA sequence: TGTGCCAGCAGTTTTGGACACACCGGGGAGCTGTTTTTT.